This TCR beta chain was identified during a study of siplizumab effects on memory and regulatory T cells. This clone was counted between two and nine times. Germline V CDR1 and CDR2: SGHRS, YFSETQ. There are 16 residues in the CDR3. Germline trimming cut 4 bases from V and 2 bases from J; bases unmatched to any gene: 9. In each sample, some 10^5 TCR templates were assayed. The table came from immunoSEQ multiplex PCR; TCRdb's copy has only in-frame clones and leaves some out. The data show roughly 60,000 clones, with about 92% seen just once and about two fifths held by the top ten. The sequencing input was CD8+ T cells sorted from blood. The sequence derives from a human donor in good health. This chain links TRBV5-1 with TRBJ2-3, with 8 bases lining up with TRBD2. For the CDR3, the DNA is TGCGCCAGCAGCCGTCCCGAGCGGGGGCCCACAGATACGCAGTATTTT. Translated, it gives CASSRPERGPTDTQYF.